This T cell receptor beta chain emerged from a study of shared clonotypes between healthy human individuals. On this clone: A junction boundary mismatches the germline segment, possibly from a read error.

The repertoire was sequenced with immunoSEQ multiplex PCR; TCRdb's copy has only in-frame clones and lacks some. Among around 690,000 clones listed, roughly 91% were seen once. The CDR3 runs to 9 residues. Germline V gene lookup returns CDR1 SGHVS and CDR2 FQNEAQ. The V call is TRBV7-8, the J call TRBJ2-1; D gene unclear. Material: memory CD8+ T cells from PBMCs. Documented subset: CD45RO+ cells pooled with CCR7-negative TemRA cells. This receptor was obtained from a man aged 18 to 29 in good health. Some clones in this sample may be carry-over from other donors' samples. The CDR3 coding sequence is TGTGCCAGCAATAAGGGTGGCCTCTTC. Amino acid sequence: CASNKGGLF. The complete variable domain, with remaining parts taken from reference TRBV7-8 and TRBJ2-1, reads GAGVSQSPRYKVAKRGQDVALRCDPISGHVSLFWYQQALGQGPEFLTYFQNEAQLDKSGLPSDRFFAERPEGSVSTLKIQRTQQEDSAVYLCASNKGGLFGPGTRLTVL.